The clone carrying this T cell receptor (beta chain) has at least ten counts. The target antigen is unknown. Time point given: persistent/refractory GD, antithyroid drugs over 5 years with positive TRAb. PBMCs provided the RNA from which the TCR library was made. These data come from a study of regulatory T cells in long-lasting Graves disease. Building of the TCR beta libraries involved iRepertoire HTBI primers and Arm-PCR of CDR3 regions. TCRdb redid the calling of the multiplex PCR reads with MiXCR, one entry per CDR3 protein. The sample carries 450,000 or so distinct CDR3 sequences, 20% to 25% recorded once. The study's findings and limits: Persistent disease favored TRBV28, TRBJ1-2 and TRBJ2-5.

Germline V gene sequence: CDR1 SGHTA, CDR2 FQGNSA. The CDR3 length is 17 residues. V trimming: 5 bases; J trimming: 3 bases; junction bases outside the gene matches: 16. Source: peripheral blood mononuclear cells (PBMCs), taken when the disease was refractory, from a patient treated with antithyroid drugs. This clonotype was sampled from a female donor with Graves disease. This chain connects TRBV7-2 to TRBJ2-7, with 7 bases aligning to TRBD2. Written as DNA, the CDR3 is TGTGCCAGCAGCATCAAATCCGGGACTAACAAACACTACGAGCAGTACTTC. Protein sequence: CASSIKSGTNKHYEQYF.